This is a list of T cell receptor beta chains from one sample in a study of cytomegalovirus exposure and HLA in healthy donors. Data came from immunoSEQ multiplex PCR; TCRdb stores just in-frame clones and leaves some out. The sample carries some 120,000 clones, 75% recorded once. Sequenced material: PBMCs. The source of these receptors is a woman aged 18-29 years in good health and CMV-seronegative. Each CDR3 is given with its conserved first and last residue. D genes are given only for firm matches. The size entry is marked missing in some rows and otherwise reads once, few, many or a size class.

>.|TRBJ1-2|.|TRBV27
TGTGCCAGCCGAGGACAGTCCGTAGTGGGAGTAGGCTACACCTTC
CASRGQSVVGVGYTF
>.|TRBJ2-1|.|TRBV7-9
TGTGCCAGCAGCTTAGGGGCAGGTTATGAGCAGTTCTTC
CASSLGAGYEQFF
>.|TRBJ1-2|TRBD1|TRBV6-5
TGTGCCAGCAGTTCTGGGACAGGATCGAAGGATGGCTACACCTTC
CASSSGTGSKDGYTF
>.|TRBJ1-2|.|TRBV2
TGTGCCAGCAGGCTCAACGGAGCTAACTATGGCTACACCTTC
CASRLNGANYGYTF
>few|TRBJ1-6|.|TRBV10-2
TGCGCCAGCAGTGATTCATATTCACCCCTCCACTTT
CASSDSYSPLHF
>.|TRBJ2-5|.|TRBV5-1
TGCGCCAGCAGCGGCGGACTTGAGAGGGAGACCCAGTACTTC
CASSGGLERETQYF
>few|TRBJ2-1|TRBD2|TRBV7-9
TGTGCCAGCAGCTTAGAGATAAGGACTAGCGGGGGTTCCAACAATGAGCAGTTCTTC
CASSLEIRTSGGSNNEQFF
>.|TRBJ2-3|TRBD2|TRBV28
TGTGCCAGCAGTTTCCGGGGAGGGCCAAATACGCAGTATTTT
CASSFRGGPNTQYF
>once|TRBJ2-3|.|TRBV6-1
TGTGCCAGCAGGGGCAGTAGCACAGATACGCAGTATTTT
CASRGSSTDTQYF
>.|TRBJ1-4|.|TRBV5-6
TGTGCCAGCAGCTTGGAAAGGACAGAGAATGAAAAACTGTTTTTT
CASSLERTENEKLFF
>.|TRBJ1-5|.|TRBV2
TGTGCCAGCAGCGCAACAGGGAGCAATCAGCCCCAGCATTTT
CASSATGSNQPQHF
>.|TRBJ2-1|TRBD2|TRBV7-9
TGTGCCAGCAGCTTCACATTGGCGGGGGGTGAGCAGTTCTTC
CASSFTLAGGEQFF
>.|TRBJ1-2|.|TRBV6-6
TGTGCCAGCAGTTCGTACAGGGCCGGTGGCTACACCTTC
CASSSYRAGGYTF
>.|TRBJ2-1|.|TRBV29-1
TGCAGCGCTACAACTCGGTGGGGGACTTCCTACAATGAGCAGTTCTTC
CSATTRWGTSYNEQFF
>.|TRBJ1-2|.|TRBV5-1
TGCGCCAGCAGCTCCACTAGTGGAGCCTATTATGGCTACACCTTC
CASSSTSGAYYGYTF
>.|TRBJ2-7|TRBD1|TRBV6-5
TGTGCCAGCACCTGGGGGACAGGGATGATCCACGAGCAGTACTTC
CASTWGTGMIHEQYF
>.|TRBJ2-5|TRBD2|TRBV9
TGTGCCAGCAGCGCTAGCGGGGGGGCCCAAGAGACCCAGTACTTC
CASSASGGAQETQYF
>.|TRBJ2-2|.|TRBV2
TGTGCCAGCAGTGAATCGGGAAACACCGGGGAGCTGTTTTTT
CASSESGNTGELFF
>once|TRBJ2-7|TRBD2|TRBV2
TGTGCCAGCATCCCCGGGACTAGAGCCTACGAGCAGTACTTC
CASIPGTRAYEQYF
>.|TRBJ1-1|.|TRBV7-9
TGTGCCAGCAGCTTAGGATGGGGGCTAAGGAACACTGAAGCTTTCTTT
CASSLGWGLRNTEAFF
>.|TRBJ2-5|.|TRBV2
TGTGCCAGCAGTGAAAGAGGACTCCAAGAGACCCAGTACTTC
CASSERGLQETQYF
>.|TRBJ2-1|TRBD2|TRBV4-1
TGCGCCAGCAGCCAGGAAATGACTAGCGGGGGGTTCAGTGAGCAGTTCTTC
CASSQEMTSGGFSEQFF
>few|TRBJ1-2|.|TRBV13
TGTGCCAGCAGCAAAGCCGAGGGTTCGGGGTACTATGGCTACACCTTC
CASSKAEGSGYYGYTF
>.|TRBJ2-7|.|TRBV9
TGTGCCAGCAGCGTGACTGGATCCTACGAGCAGTACTTC
CASSVTGSYEQYF
>.|TRBJ1-6|.|TRBV5-8
TGTGCCAGCAGCTTGATGACCGGGGGTAAGGCCCTCCACTTT
CASSLMTGGKALHF
>.|TRBJ1-6|.|TRBV7-8
TGTGCCAGCAGCATGGACAGTTTTAATTCACCCCTCCACTTT
CASSMDSFNSPLHF
>.|TRBJ1-1|.|TRBV28
TGTGCCAGCAGTTTCGGCAGGGGGAACACTGAAGCTTTCTTT
CASSFGRGNTEAFF